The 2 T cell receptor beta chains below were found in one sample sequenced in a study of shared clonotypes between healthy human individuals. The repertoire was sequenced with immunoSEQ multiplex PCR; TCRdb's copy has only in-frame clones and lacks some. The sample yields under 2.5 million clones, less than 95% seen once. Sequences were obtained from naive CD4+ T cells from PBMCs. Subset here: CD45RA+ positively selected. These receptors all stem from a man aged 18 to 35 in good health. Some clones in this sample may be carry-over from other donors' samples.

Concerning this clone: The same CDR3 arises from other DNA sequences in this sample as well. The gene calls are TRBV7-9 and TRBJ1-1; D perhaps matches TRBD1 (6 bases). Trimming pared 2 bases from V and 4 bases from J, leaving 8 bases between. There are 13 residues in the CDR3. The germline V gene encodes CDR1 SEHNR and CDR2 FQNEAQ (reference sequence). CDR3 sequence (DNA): TGTGCCAGCAGCTTACAAGGGGGCACTGAAGCTTTCTTT. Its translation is CASSLQGGTEAFF.

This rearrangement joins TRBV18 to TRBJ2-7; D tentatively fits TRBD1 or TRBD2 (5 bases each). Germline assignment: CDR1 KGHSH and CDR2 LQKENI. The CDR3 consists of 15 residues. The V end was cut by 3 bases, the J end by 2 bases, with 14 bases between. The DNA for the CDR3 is TGTGCCAGCTCACCGCGCCGGGACGCCACCTACGAGCAGTACTTC. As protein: CASSPRRDATYEQYF.